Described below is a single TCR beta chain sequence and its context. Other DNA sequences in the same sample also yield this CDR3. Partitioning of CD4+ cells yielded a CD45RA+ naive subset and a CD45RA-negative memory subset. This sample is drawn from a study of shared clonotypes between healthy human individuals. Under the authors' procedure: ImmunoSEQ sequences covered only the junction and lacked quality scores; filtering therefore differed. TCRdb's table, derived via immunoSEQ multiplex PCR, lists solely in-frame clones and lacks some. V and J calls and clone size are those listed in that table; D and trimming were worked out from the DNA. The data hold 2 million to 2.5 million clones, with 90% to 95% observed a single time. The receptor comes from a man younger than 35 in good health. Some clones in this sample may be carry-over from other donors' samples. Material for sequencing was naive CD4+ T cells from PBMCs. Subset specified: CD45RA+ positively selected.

In nucleotides, the CDR3 is TGTGCCAGCAGTCTACGGCAGGGGAGGACTGAAGCTTTCTTT. Translation gives CASSLRQGRTEAFF. The chain carries TRBV28 and TRBJ1-1; the D gene is possibly TRBD1 (6 bases). Trimming took 5 bases from V and 5 from J, leaving 15 bases between them. This CDR3 comprises 14 residues. From germline, CDR1 is MDHEN and CDR2 SYDVKM.